A selection of T cell receptor beta chains follows, all from one sample in a study of cytomegalovirus exposure and HLA in healthy donors. The method was immunoSEQ multiplex PCR; TCRdb's version includes in-frame clones alone and lacks a portion of them. The table records 95,000 to 110,000 clones, about 74% of them present only once. The sequenced material came from PBMCs. Receptors were obtained from a woman between 40 and 55 years old in good health and CMV-seropositive. The CDR3 runs from the conserved cysteine through the conserved F or W. The D gene is left open where the match is weak. Rows may omit the clone size; those that give it use once, few, many or a size class.

v_call	j_call	clone_size	d_call	cdr3_nt	cdr3_aa
TRBV7-8	TRBJ1-1	NA	NA	TGTGCCAGCAAAAATCGGGGTGTCACTGAAGCTTTCTTT	CASKNRGVTEAFF
TRBV6-4	TRBJ1-2	few	NA	TGTGCCAGCAGTGACTCCGCCGAGGGAGGGACTAACTATGGCTACACCTTC	CASSDSAEGGTNYGYTF
TRBV30	TRBJ1-6	NA	NA	TGTGCCTGGAGCCAGGAAGGATACAATTCACCCCTCCACTTT	CAWSQEGYNSPLHF
TRBV2	TRBJ2-7	NA	TRBD2	TGTGCCAGCAGTGATATAACGGGAGGTCGCATTAACTCCTACGAGCAGTACTTC	CASSDITGGRINSYEQYF
TRBV7-3	TRBJ2-6	NA	NA	TGTGCCAGCAGCTTTATTGGGGCCAACGTCCTGACTTTC	CASSFIGANVLTF
TRBV10-3	TRBJ2-7	NA	TRBD2	TGTGCCATCAAGGCGGGGGGGCGCTCCTACGAGCAGTACTTC	CAIKAGGRSYEQYF
TRBV6-1	TRBJ1-1	NA	NA	TGTGCCAGCAGTGAAACCCCAACTGTGGGGCTCGCTTTCTTT	CASSETPTVGLAFF
TRBV6-5	TRBJ1-1	NA	NA	TGTGCCAGCAGAAACAAGGGGCGCCGGACTGAAGCTTTCTTT	CASRNKGRRTEAFF
TRBV4-1	TRBJ1-2	NA	NA	TGCGCCAGCAGCCAAGTCCAGGGGCCCTATGGCTACACCTTC	CASSQVQGPYGYTF
TRBV10-3	TRBJ2-1	NA	TRBD2	TGTGCCATCAGCCAGCGGGGGGGCCTGAGGGATGAGCAGTTCTTC	CAISQRGGLRDEQFF
TRBV2	TRBJ1-1	NA	TRBD1	TGTGCCAGCAGTGACTGGACAGGGTGGACTGAAGCTTTCTTT	CASSDWTGWTEAFF
TRBV6-5	TRBJ2-3	NA	NA	TGTGCCACGAACAGGGAAACAGATACGCAGTATTTT	CATNRETDTQYF
TRBV29-1	TRBJ1-1	few	NA	TGCAGCGTGGCAGGACAGCGACTTGAAGCTTTCTTT	CSVAGQRLEAFF
TRBV10-2	TRBJ1-1	NA	NA	TGCGCCAGCAGGGCAGCTGCGGACACTGAAGCTTTCTTT	CASRAAADTEAFF
TRBV6-1	TRBJ2-4	NA	TRBD2	TGTGCCAGCAGTGAACCGCCAGCGGGATTGGAAAACATTCAGTACTTC	CASSEPPAGLENIQYF
TRBV7-8	TRBJ1-4	few	NA	TGTGCCAGCAGCGCCTACAGGGTTTCCAATGAAAAACTGTTTTTT	CASSAYRVSNEKLFF
TRBV4-2	TRBJ1-1	NA	NA	TGTGCCAGCAGCACAACGGGGAGGGACACTGAAGCTTTCTTT	CASSTTGRDTEAFF
TRBV27	TRBJ2-5	NA	NA	TGTGCCAGCAGGGCAGACATCCCGGGGGAGACCCAGTACTTC	CASRADIPGETQYF
TRBV11-2	TRBJ2-7	NA	TRBD1	TGTGCCAGCAGCTTAGGTATCGGTGGGACAGGGGCCTACGAGCAGTACTTC	CASSLGIGGTGAYEQYF
TRBV28	TRBJ1-2	once	NA	TGTGCCAGCAGTCCCCTGGGCGGGGTTGGTGACTATGGCTACACCTTC	CASSPLGGVGDYGYTF
TRBV9	TRBJ2-1	NA	NA	TGTGCCAGCACGATATCTCCGGGTGCAGACTACAATGAGCAGTTCTTC	CASTISPGADYNEQFF
TRBV6-6	TRBJ1-4	few	TRBD1	TGTGCCAGCAGGGGGACAGGGCGTACAACTAATGAAAAACTGTTTTTT	CASRGTGRTTNEKLFF
TRBV29-1	TRBJ1-1	NA	NA	TGCAGCGTTGGACACCTAAGGGGCACTGAAGCTTTCTTT	CSVGHLRGTEAFF
TRBV30	TRBJ2-1	NA	TRBD1	TGTGCCTGGAGTGGAGTCTGGGACAGGCTACGCGATGAGCAGTTCTTC	CAWSGVWDRLRDEQFF
TRBV7-8	TRBJ1-5	NA	TRBD1	TGTGCCAGCAGCCCCCACCGGGACAGGGACGATCAGCCCCAGCATTTT	CASSPHRDRDDQPQHF
TRBV5-6	TRBJ1-2	few	TRBD1	TGTGCCAGCATCTTGTGGGGACAGTATGGCTACACCTTC	CASILWGQYGYTF
TRBV18	TRBJ2-7	NA	TRBD2	TGTGCCAGCTCTCCAACTAGCGGGAGCTACGAGCAGTACTTC	CASSPTSGSYEQYF
TRBV27	TRBJ1-5	NA	NA	TGTGCCAGCAGTCCTCAGGGGTTCAATCAGCCCCAGCATTTT	CASSPQGFNQPQHF